One sample yielded the 11 T cell receptor beta chains listed below, sequenced in a study of graft-versus-host responses after intestinal transplantation. No cognate antigen is known for these TCRs. The protocol was immunoSEQ multiplex PCR, while the TCRdb copy is restricted to in-frame clones and leaves out a portion. In the table there are roughly 100,000 clones, approximately 94% of which are singletons. This sample comprised unstimulated CD8+ T cells sorted from spleen or lymph node cells, obtained before intestinal transplant. The source is a human donor who received an intestinal transplant.

CDR3 sequence: CASSQTHPAGSYEQYF. DNA for the CDR3: TGCGCCAGCAGCCAGACCCATCCCGCAGGCAGCTACGAGCAGTACTTC. V is TRBV4-1 and J is TRBJ2-7, with no clear D. V lost 3 bases to trimming and J lost 3 bases, with 18 bases between them. From germline, CDR1 is MGHRA and CDR2 YSYEKL. The CDR3 loop spans 16 amino acids.

J is TRBJ2-7 and V is TRBV14; 7 nucleotides match TRBD2. Germline V gene lookup returns CDR1 SGHDN and CDR2 FVKESK. There are 15 residues in the CDR3. V shed 4 bases and J 7 bases; nucleotides not matched to a gene: 13. The DNA of the CDR3 is TGTGCCAGCAGCCCCCCCGGTCCGGGAGGTTTTGAGCAGTACTTC. Encoded protein: CASSPPGPGGFEQYF.

This chain uses TRBV9 with TRBJ2-5; 10 bases align to TRBD1. CDR1 and CDR2 from the germline V gene are SGDLS and YYNGEE. The CDR3 consists of 15 residues. V was pared by 3 bases and J by 3 bases, with 5 bases of the junction left unmatched. The CDR3 region has the DNA TGTGCCAGCAGCGCGCAGACAGGGGGCGAAGAGACCCAGTACTTC. This sequence encodes CASSAQTGGEETQYF.

This clone occurred once. The gene calls are TRBV9 and TRBJ2-3; the match to TRBD2 covers 8 bases. After removal of 3 bases from V and 4 bases from J, the junction contained 4 bases not matched to a gene. Germline CDR1 reads SGDLS; CDR2 reads YYNGEE. The CDR3 spans 14 residues. The CDR3 loop is CASSGSGVADTQYF. The CDR3 DNA follows: TGTGCCAGCAGCGGTAGCGGGGTTGCAGATACGCAGTATTTT.

The chain combines TRBV19 with TRBJ2-1; unclear D gene. This CDR3 contains 13 residues. Trimming pared 3 bases from V and 4 bases from J, leaving 7 bases between. The germline V gene has CDR1 LNHDA and CDR2 SQIVND (reference sequence). DNA for the CDR3: TGTGCCAGTAGTATGACTCTATACAATGAGCAGTTCTTC. It yields the protein CASSMTLYNEQFF.

The chain couples TRBV23-1 to TRBJ2-7; no definite D call. TRBV23-1 is reported as an ORF; its role is uncertain. The CDR3 has 13 amino acids. Deletions cut 2 bases from V and 5 bases from J, with 10 bases between. The CDR3 region has the DNA TGCGCCAGCAGTCAACCGACGGTTGACGAGCAGTACTTC. Its protein is CASSQPTVDEQYF.

J is TRBJ2-2 and V is TRBV29-1; 7 bases match TRBD1. Germline lookup yields CDR1 SQVTM and CDR2 ANQGSEA. The CDR3 contains 13 residues. J lost 3 bases, V lost 6 bases, and 4 bases had no gene match. The CDR3 spells CSVQGLDTGELFF. CDR3 sequence (DNA): TGCAGCGTACAGGGGCTGGACACCGGGGAGCTGTTTTTT.

The chain carries TRBV27 and TRBJ1-2; the match to TRBD1 covers 9 bases. Germline V gene sequence: CDR1 MNHEY, CDR2 SMNVEV (reference sequence). This CDR3 comprises 16 residues. V was pared by 6 bases and J by 1 base, with 9 bases of the junction left unmatched. Written as DNA, the CDR3 is TGTGCCAGCAGCCGCCCCGGGACAGGGAGTAACTATGGCTACACCTTC. This encodes CASSRPGTGSNYGYTF.

This clone was seen a single time. The gene calls are TRBV9 and TRBJ1-3, with a tentative D call TRBD1 (6 bases). This CDR3 has 16 residues. Germline V lookup: CDR1 SGDLS, CDR2 YYNGEE. The V gene lost 0 bases and the J gene lost 0 bases, with 10 bases spanning the gap. CDR3 coding DNA: TGTGCCAGCAGCGTAGGCGGGGGCTTCTCTGGAAACACCATATATTTT. Its translation: CASSVGGGFSGNTIYF.

The chain couples TRBV19 to TRBJ1-2, with D unresolved. Deletions cut 8 bases from V and 7 bases from J, with 14 bases between. CDR1 is LNHDA and CDR2 is SQIVND in the germline V gene (reference sequence). There are 12 residues in the CDR3. CDR3 in amino acids: CASSDGFFGYTF. The CDR3 bases are TGTGCCAGTTCAGATGGCTTTTTTGGCTACACCTTC.

The V and J genes are TRBV5-1 and TRBJ2-1; TRBD2 matches at 11 bases. This CDR3 contains 16 residues. V was clipped by 0 bases and J by 3 bases; unmatched bases: 2. CDR1 is SGHRS, CDR2 YFSETQ, per germline. The CDR3 coding sequence is TGCGCCAGCAGCTTGGTCCTAGCGGGGGGCTACAATGAGCAGTTCTTC. Amino acids: CASSLVLAGGYNEQFF.